The 29 T cell receptor beta chains presented below share a single source sample, sequenced in a study of Graves' ophthalmopathy and Graves' hyperthyroidism. Amplification targeted the TCR beta CDR3 regions, with RNA transcripts as the source material. Second-round multiplex PCR followed a first-round RT-PCR using HTBI primers. TCRdb re-called the multiplex PCR reads with MiXCR, one entry per CDR3 protein. Of approximately 540,000 distinct CDR3 sequences in the sample, 35% to 45% are singletons; the top ten hold about 4.2%. Sample: peripheral blood or thyroid tissue (not recorded which). The receptor set was obtained from an adult man with Graves' hyperthyroidism.

The table lists this clonotype with a few counts. V usage is TRBV20-1 and J usage is TRBJ1-2; D uncertain. The CDR3 length is 13 residues. CDR1 and CDR2 (germline): DFQATT, SNEGSKA (reference sequence). V was shortened by 0 bases and J by 7 bases, with 12 bases between the two germline ends. The CDR3 coding sequence is TGCAGTGCTAGAGATTTAGGGAATCGTGGCTACACCTTC. Translation: CSARDLGNRGYTF.

The rearrangement links TRBV24-1 to TRBJ2-3; TRBD2 aligns across 7 bases. CDR3 length: 17 amino acids. After removal of 2 bases from V and 5 bases from J, the junction contained 12 bases not matched to a gene. In germline, CDR1 is KGHDR, CDR2 SFDVKD. The CDR3 spells CATSDWNGRESGDTQYF. CDR3 in DNA: TGTGCCACCAGTGATTGGAATGGGCGGGAGTCCGGAGATACGCAGTATTTT.

This clonotype has a handful of counts. The chain joins TRBV5-1 to TRBJ2-5; D remains ambiguous. The CDR3 is 14 amino acids. CDR1 and CDR2 from the germline V gene are SGHRS and YFSETQ. V was trimmed by 4 bases and J by 5 bases, leaving 15 bases between them. The CDR3 spells CASSPGRGDETQYF. In DNA, the CDR3 is TGCGCCAGCAGCCCCGGGCGAGGAGACGAGACCCAGTACTTC.

Ten or more counts support this clonotype. V usage is TRBV2 and J usage is TRBJ2-2; a possible D gene is TRBD2 (6 bases). Germline assignment: CDR1 SNHLY and CDR2 FYNNEI. CDR3 size: 14 residues. V was trimmed by 2 bases and J by 6 bases, leaving 10 bases between them. CDR3 DNA: TGTGCCAGCAGTGAAACTAGCCAGTCCGGGGAGCTGTTTTTT. Encoded protein: CASSETSQSGELFF.

This clonotype has more than one count but fewer than ten. The chain has TRBV12-3 or TRBV12-4 and TRBJ1-1, with TRBD1 matching 7 bases. V was clipped by 5 bases and J by 5 bases; unmatched bases: 8. The length of the CDR3 is 14 residues. The CDR3 region is CASSPTGTGTEAFF. For the CDR3, the DNA is TGTGCCAGCAGTCCGACAGGGACGGGGACTGAAGCTTTCTTT.

This clonotype was observed a few times. The chain recombines TRBV29-1 with TRBJ2-7; 10 positions match TRBD1. Germline V gene sequence: CDR1 SQVTM, CDR2 ANQGSEA. This CDR3 comprises 13 residues. Trimming took 6 bases from V and 3 from J; bases not matched to a gene: 5. The CDR3 loop reads CSVEDRGDYEQYF. The CDR3, as DNA: TGCAGCGTGGAGGACAGGGGGGACTACGAGCAGTACTTC.

This clonotype was recorded many times. As DNA, the CDR3 is TGTGCCAGTAGGGACGTAGGAATGAACACTGAAGCTTTCTTT. Its protein product is CASRDVGMNTEAFF. The chain couples TRBV19 to TRBJ1-1; D gene ambiguous. The CDR3 runs 14 residues. Germline values: CDR1 LNHDA, CDR2 SQIVND (reference sequence). Trimming left V 6 bases short and J 0 bases short, with 11 bases between.

On this clonotype itself: This may arise from a read error, as a much more abundant clone is one base away. The chain carries TRBV12-5 and TRBJ1-1, with a possible D match to TRBD1 (6 bases). CDR1 is LGHNT and CDR2 is FRNRAP in the germline V gene. With 7 bases removed from V and 6 bases from J, the gap between germline ends came to 18 bases. The CDR3 covers 14 residues. CDR3 in DNA: TGTGCTAGTGCTCCAAAGGGGGGAAGCGCTGAAGCTTTCTTT. Its translation is CASAPKGGSAEAFF.

This clonotype showed up just a few times. This rearrangement joins TRBV10-3 to TRBJ1-2, with D uncertain. Trimming shortened V by 4 bases and J by 8 bases, and 11 bases separated the two germline ends. Germline CDR1 is ENHRY and CDR2 is SYGVKD. The CDR3 has 12 residues. Here the CDR3 reads CAISGGPRGYTF. The DNA of the CDR3 is TGTGCCATCAGTGGAGGACCGAGGGGCTACACCTTC.

V gene TRBV12-3 or TRBV12-4 combines with J gene TRBJ1-5, with 8 bases fitting TRBD1. The CDR3 totals 17 residues. J gave up 0 bases and V 6 bases, and 10 bases lay outside the gene matches. The CDR3 DNA sequence: TGTGCCAGCAGCGGGACAGGTCCTATGACTAGCAATCAGCCCCAGCATTTT. Translated: CASSGTGPMTSNQPQHF.

The V call is TRBV2, the J call TRBJ2-7, with a weak D call TRBD1 (5 bases). Germline V CDR1 and CDR2: SNHLY, FYNNEI. This CDR3 contains 14 residues. V lost 3 bases and J lost 0, with 9 bases in between. The CDR3 is CASSDRVISYEQYF. The DNA of the CDR3 is TGTGCCAGCAGTGACAGGGTGATCTCCTACGAGCAGTACTTC.

The V and J genes are TRBV18 and TRBJ2-2; no definite D call. The CDR3 runs 14 residues. Deletions cut 4 bases from V and 0 bases from J, with 6 bases between. Germline lookup yields CDR1 KGHSH and CDR2 LQKENI. The CDR3 DNA sequence: TGTGCCAGCTCACGGGCTGCGAACACCGGGGAGCTGTTTTTT. Translating it yields CASSRAANTGELFF.

This clonotype appeared many times. The V gene is TRBV15, the J gene TRBJ1-2; D is possibly TRBD1 (6 bases). This CDR3 spans 14 amino acids. Germline V gives CDR1 LNHNV, CDR2 YYDKDF (reference sequence). Trimming left V 4 bases short and J 2 bases short, with 11 bases between. Here the CDR3 reads CATSNMTGNYGYTF. In nucleotides, the CDR3 is TGTGCCACCAGCAACATGACAGGAAACTATGGCTACACCTTC.

This clonotype appeared many times. The V call is TRBV19, the J call TRBJ1-1; perhaps TRBD1 as D (5 bases). The CDR3 covers 14 residues. Germline V CDR1 and CDR2: LNHDA, SQIVND (reference sequence). Trimming removed 4 bases at V and 7 bases at J, with 16 bases between. The CDR3 coding sequence is TGTGCCAGTAGTAACCACATCCAGGGACTTGAAGCTTTCTTT. It yields the protein CASSNHIQGLEAFF.

The chain links TRBV20-1 to TRBJ1-5; TRBD1 might be the D (6 bases). The CDR3 spans 11 residues. Germline CDR1 DFQATT, CDR2 SNEGSKA (reference sequence). V was clipped by 8 bases and J by 7 bases, with 12 bases between them. The CDR3 DNA is TGCAGTTTCGGAGGGGGACAGCCCCAGCATTTT. The encoded protein is CSFGGGQPQHF.

Ten or more counts support this clonotype. The chain carries TRBV10-3 and TRBJ1-5; a possible D gene is TRBD1 (6 bases). Germline V gene sequence: CDR1 ENHRY, CDR2 SYGVKD. This CDR3 contains 14 residues. V shed 4 bases and J shed 8 bases, with 15 bases lying between them. This CDR3 reads CAISADRTREPQHF. As DNA, the CDR3 is TGTGCCATCAGTGCCGACAGGACTAGGGAGCCCCAGCATTTT.

This clonotype was picked up many times. The rearrangement joins TRBV7-9 to TRBJ2-7, with 12 nucleotides matching TRBD2. CDR3 length equals 17 residues. V trimming: 5 bases; J trimming: 3 bases; junction bases outside the gene matches: 11. Germline loops: CDR1 SEHNR, CDR2 FQNEAQ (reference sequence). CDR3 amino acids: CASSVGRLAGVIYEQYF. As DNA, the CDR3 is TGTGCCAGCAGCGTAGGCCGACTAGCGGGAGTGATCTACGAGCAGTACTTC.

Concerning this clonotype: Just one base apart from a much larger clone, this may be a read error. V gene TRBV20-1 combines with J gene TRBJ1-3, with TRBD1 as a possible D gene (5 bases). Trimming removed 6 bases at V and 3 bases at J, with 15 bases between. This CDR3 has 14 residues. The germline gives CDR1 DFQATT, CDR2 SNEGSKA (reference sequence). CDR3 nucleotide sequence: TGCAGTGCCGGACGGGACGGGGTTGGAAACACCATATATTTT. Translating gives CSAGRDGVGNTIYF.

The chain uses TRBV2 and TRBJ1-2; TRBD1 matches 7 bases. The CDR3 spans 15 residues. CDR1 SNHLY and CDR2 FYNNEI come from the germline V gene. The V and J ends lost 6 bases and 7 bases, in that order; junction bases with no gene match: 14. The CDR3 protein is CASRRDRSLTFGYTF. DNA of the CDR3: TGTGCCAGCAGGCGGGACAGATCTTTAACTTTTGGCTACACCTTC. Looking up the rest from reference TRBV2 and TRBJ1-2 gives the full variable domain: EPEVTQTPSHQVTQMGQEVILRCVPISNHLYFYWYRQILGQKVEFLVSFYNNEISEKSEIFDDQFSVERPDGSNFTLKIRSTKLEDSAMYFCASRRDRSLTFGYTFGSGTRLTVV.

The chain joins TRBV6-5 to TRBJ2-5; the match to TRBD1 covers 7 bases. CDR1 is MNHEY, CDR2 SVGAGI, per germline. The CDR3 spans 15 residues. V trimming: 6 bases; J trimming: 2 bases; junction bases outside the gene matches: 9. The CDR3 DNA reads as TGTGCCAGCAGCTTGGCCCCGGGACAGCAAGAGACCCAGTACTTC. This codes for CASSLAPGQQETQYF.

This clonotype was found a few times. V is TRBV5-8 and J is TRBJ1-1, with D maybe TRBD1 (6 bases). Germline CDR1 reads SGHTS; CDR2 reads YDEGEE. The V and J ends lost 1 base and 0 bases respectively, with 13 bases between them. The CDR3 extends over 16 amino acids. In nucleotides, the CDR3 is TGTGCCAGCAGCTTGCTCCAGGGGCTTTTGAACACTGAAGCTTTCTTT. This gives the protein CASSLLQGLLNTEAFF.

In the case of this clonotype: A much larger clone lies one base from this, so it may be a read error. The gene calls are TRBV9 and TRBJ1-2; TRBD1 matches 12 bases. This CDR3 spans 14 amino acids. The germline gives CDR1 SGDLS, CDR2 YYNGEE. J was trimmed by 3 bases and V by 9 bases; bases with no gene match: 6. Here the CDR3 DNA reads TGTGCCAACAGGGGGACAGGGGGCTACTATGGCTACACCTTC. This translates into CANRGTGGYYGYTF.

Note on this clonotype: A much larger clone is a single base away; this may be a read error. In this CDR3 the conserved last residue, phenylalanine or tryptophan, is missing, so a read error is likely. The V gene is TRBV6-1, the J gene TRBJ2-6, with D hard to call. The V and J ends lost 6 bases and 10 bases respectively, with 19 bases between them. Germline CDR1 and CDR2: MNHNS and SASEGT. CDR3 length: 15 residues. The chain's CDR3 is CASSDYRGTDNVLTL. CDR3 bases: TGTGCCAGCAGCGATTACAGAGGTACAGATAACGTCCTGACTTTG.

J is TRBJ1-2 and V is TRBV10-3; TRBD1 might be the D (6 bases). There are 16 residues in the CDR3. Between the trimmed V and J ends, which lost 4 bases and 4 bases, there was a span of 19 bases. The germline gives CDR1 ENHRY, CDR2 SYGVKD. CDR3 nucleotides: TGTGCCATCAGTGGGGCTAGCGGGGGCAGGGGCTATGGCTACACCTTC. Translating it yields CAISGASGGRGYGYTF.

V is TRBV7-2 and J is TRBJ2-7; 10 bases map to TRBD2. This CDR3 region has 18 residues. Germline V gene data show CDR1 as SGHTA and CDR2 as FQGNSA. Losses at the gene ends were 1 base for V and 0 bases for J; bases not matched to a gene: 9. CDR3 loop: CASSLERGLARYSYEQYF. The CDR3, as DNA: TGTGCCAGCAGCTTAGAGAGGGGACTAGCGCGATACTCCTACGAGCAGTACTTC.

This clonotype was found a few times. The V and J genes are TRBV2 and TRBJ1-5, with a tentative D call TRBD1 (5 bases). The CDR3 runs to 17 residues. Trimming stripped 7 bases from V and 4 bases from J, with 23 bases between. Germline assignment: CDR1 SNHLY and CDR2 FYNNEI. The CDR3 loop reads CASTGTQEIDLNQPQHF. CDR3 DNA sequence: TGTGCCAGCACCGGGACCCAGGAAATCGACTTAAATCAGCCCCAGCATTTT.

The chain employs TRBV10-3 and TRBJ2-5, with D possibly matching TRBD2 (6 bases). Looked up from germline, CDR1 is ENHRY and CDR2 is SYGVKD. This CDR3 spans 15 amino acids. Trimming shortened V by 5 bases and J by 11 bases, and 24 bases separated the two germline ends. As DNA, the CDR3 is TGTGCCATCAGTCCCCGACTGGGAACGGGGGATGAGCAGTACTTC. Translation gives CAISPRLGTGDEQYF.

This clonotype was observed a handful of times. Here the CDR3 DNA reads TGTGCCAGCAGCTTCAAGACTAGCGAGCACACCGGGGAGCTGTTTTTT. Translated, it gives CASSFKTSEHTGELFF. The V call is TRBV5-4, the J call TRBJ2-2; 8 positions match TRBD2. With V trimmed by 2 bases and J by 3 bases, 6 bases remained unmatched. CDR3 length: 16 amino acids. Germline V gives CDR1 SGHNT, CDR2 YYREEE (reference sequence).

Comment on this clonotype: This may come from a read error, since a much larger clone is one base off. This likely comes from a read error, as the CDR3 has no conserved phenylalanine or tryptophan at its end. The rearrangement links TRBV7-7 to TRBJ1-6, with D unclear. Looked up from germline, CDR1 is SSHAT and CDR2 is FNYEAQ (reference sequence). Trimming removed 1 base from V and 7 bases from J, with 8 bases in between. CDR3 length equals 14 residues. Written as DNA, the CDR3 is TGTGCCAGCAGCTTAGTCCTGGGGAATTCACCCCTCCACCTT. It codes for CASSLVLGNSPLHL.